Listed below are T cell receptor beta chains from one sample, sequenced in a study of metastatic and nonmetastatic thyroid tumors. TCRdb re-called clones from the PCR reads using MiXCR. The sample has some 19,000 clones, around a third seen once. Sequences were obtained from tumor tissue. The receptors derive from a female donor with papillary thyroid cancer or a benign thyroid nodule (not recorded which). Some clones in this sample may be carry-over from other donors' samples. The CDR3 runs from the conserved cysteine through the conserved F or W. Fields, in order: J gene, D gene, clone size, V gene, CDR3 DNA, CDR3 protein. The D gene is left open where the match is weak. Part of the rows lack a size; the others show once, few, many or a class for expanded clones.

j_call: TRBJ2-2
d_call: -
clone_size: -
v_call: TRBV24-1
cdr3_nt: TGTGCCACCAGTGACCCCAGTAGGGCGGGCACCGGGGAGCTGTTTTTT
cdr3_aa: CATSDPSRAGTGELFF

j_call: TRBJ2-5
d_call: -
clone_size: -
v_call: TRBV4-2
cdr3_nt: TGTGCCAGCAGCCAAGATTGGGGACAAGGCCAAGAGACCCAGTACTTC
cdr3_aa: CASSQDWGQGQETQYF

j_call: TRBJ2-2
d_call: -
clone_size: -
v_call: TRBV27
cdr3_nt: TGTGCCAGCAGTGCCCGAGGAAGGGGTACCGGGGAGCTGTTTTTT
cdr3_aa: CASSARGRGTGELFF

j_call: TRBJ2-1
d_call: TRBD2
clone_size: once
v_call: TRBV6-1
cdr3_nt: TGTGCCGGCTCAGGGGCACTAGCGGTAGGTCGAGAGCAGTTCTTC
cdr3_aa: CAGSGALAVGREQFF

j_call: TRBJ1-1
d_call: -
clone_size: few
v_call: TRBV6-5
cdr3_nt: TGTGCCAGCAGTTACTTGGGGGAAACTGAAGCTTTCTTT
cdr3_aa: CASSYLGETEAFF

j_call: TRBJ1-2
d_call: -
clone_size: many
v_call: TRBV6-1
cdr3_nt: TGTGCCAGCAGTTCACCCGGCACTTCTAATGGCTACACCTTC
cdr3_aa: CASSSPGTSNGYTF

j_call: TRBJ2-5
d_call: -
clone_size: -
v_call: TRBV7-7
cdr3_nt: TGTGCTAGCAGCACGGGACTCTCAGGGGAGACCCAGTACTTC
cdr3_aa: CASSTGLSGETQYF

j_call: TRBJ1-6
d_call: -
clone_size: few
v_call: TRBV27
cdr3_nt: TGTGCCAGCAGTACCCAGGGGTTGGATTCACCCCTCCACTTT
cdr3_aa: CASSTQGLDSPLHF

j_call: TRBJ1-1
d_call: -
clone_size: -
v_call: TRBV20-1
cdr3_nt: TGCAGTGCTAGGAGGCCCGGGGGGCGGGGCACTGAAGCTTTCTTT
cdr3_aa: CSARRPGGRGTEAFF

j_call: TRBJ2-7
d_call: TRBD2
clone_size: many
v_call: TRBV6-5
cdr3_nt: TGTGCCAGCAGTTACGAAGCGGGGCTCATATACGAGCAGTACTTC
cdr3_aa: CASSYEAGLIYEQYF

j_call: TRBJ2-3
d_call: -
clone_size: medium-sized
v_call: TRBV4-1
cdr3_nt: TGCGCCAGCAGCCTTAGCTCAGGGGCGGGTGGCACAGATACGCAGTATTTT
cdr3_aa: CASSLSSGAGGTDTQYF

j_call: TRBJ1-5
d_call: -
clone_size: medium-sized
v_call: TRBV4-1
cdr3_nt: TGCGCCAGCAGCCAAGAACGAGATCAGCCCCAGCATTTT
cdr3_aa: CASSQERDQPQHF

j_call: TRBJ1-5
d_call: -
clone_size: -
v_call: TRBV19
cdr3_nt: TGTGCCAGTAGTATTGAATTGTTATTTGCCGGTCAGCCCCAGCATTTT
cdr3_aa: CASSIELLFAGQPQHF

j_call: TRBJ2-1
d_call: TRBD1
clone_size: medium-sized
v_call: TRBV7-9
cdr3_nt: TGTGCCAGCAGCCCGCGACAGGGAGTGTACAATGAGCAGTTCTTC
cdr3_aa: CASSPRQGVYNEQFF

j_call: TRBJ2-7
d_call: -
clone_size: -
v_call: TRBV20-1
cdr3_nt: TGCAGTGCTAGAGTCGGAGGGAGCGGCGAGCAGTACTTC
cdr3_aa: CSARVGGSGEQYF

j_call: TRBJ2-2
d_call: -
clone_size: -
v_call: TRBV11-3
cdr3_nt: TGTGCCAGCAGCTTAGAACTCAACACCGGGGAGCTGTTTTTT
cdr3_aa: CASSLELNTGELFF

j_call: TRBJ2-1
d_call: TRBD1
clone_size: -
v_call: TRBV28
cdr3_nt: TGTGCCAGCAGTTCCCCCACAGGGACAGGCAATGAGCAGTTCTTC
cdr3_aa: CASSSPTGTGNEQFF

j_call: TRBJ2-5
d_call: -
clone_size: -
v_call: TRBV6-1
cdr3_nt: TGTGCCAGCAGCGACAGGCCCCAAGAGACCCAGTACTTC
cdr3_aa: CASSDRPQETQYF

j_call: TRBJ1-2
d_call: -
clone_size: -
v_call: TRBV5-1
cdr3_nt: TGCGCCAGCAGCTTGGGAGGGCCCAATAACTATGGCTACACCTTC
cdr3_aa: CASSLGGPNNYGYTF

j_call: TRBJ2-7
d_call: -
clone_size: few
v_call: TRBV3-1
cdr3_nt: TGTGCCAGCAGCCCGGACACGGGATACGAGCAGTACTTC
cdr3_aa: CASSPDTGYEQYF

j_call: TRBJ2-7
d_call: -
clone_size: -
v_call: TRBV11-2
cdr3_nt: TGTGCCAGCAGCCAATCAGGGACTCCTACCTCCTACGAGCAGTACTTC
cdr3_aa: CASSQSGTPTSYEQYF

j_call: TRBJ1-1
d_call: -
clone_size: -
v_call: TRBV6-1
cdr3_nt: TGTGCCAGCAGTAGAAGGCACACTGAAGCTTTCTTT
cdr3_aa: CASSRRHTEAFF

j_call: TRBJ2-2
d_call: -
clone_size: once
v_call: TRBV9
cdr3_nt: TGTGCCAGCAGTTTAACCGGGACACTAAACACCGGGGAGCTGTTTTTT
cdr3_aa: CASSLTGTLNTGELFF

j_call: TRBJ2-7
d_call: -
clone_size: -
v_call: TRBV20-1
cdr3_nt: TGCAGTGCTAGGACCCTATTACATTACGAGCAGTACTTC
cdr3_aa: CSARTLLHYEQYF

j_call: TRBJ2-1
d_call: TRBD1
clone_size: medium-sized
v_call: TRBV20-1
cdr3_nt: TGCAGTGCTAGGGGCCAGGGGGTATCCTCCTACAATGAGCAGTTCTTC
cdr3_aa: CSARGQGVSSYNEQFF

j_call: TRBJ2-3
d_call: TRBD1
clone_size: -
v_call: TRBV4-1
cdr3_nt: TGCGCCAGCAGCCAAGAAGCCACTTTGGGACAGGGTCGTCTCGGTGTGGCAGATACGCAGTATTTT
cdr3_aa: CASSQEATLGQGRLGVADTQYF

j_call: TRBJ2-7
d_call: -
clone_size: -
v_call: TRBV11-2
cdr3_nt: TGTGCCAGCAGCTCCCGGGGCAGCTCCTACGAGCAGTACTTC
cdr3_aa: CASSSRGSSYEQYF

j_call: TRBJ2-5
d_call: -
clone_size: -
v_call: TRBV6-1
cdr3_nt: TGTGCCAGCAGAGATATAAGTTTCGAGACCCAGTACTTC
cdr3_aa: CASRDISFETQYF

j_call: TRBJ2-5
d_call: TRBD2
clone_size: -
v_call: TRBV20-1
cdr3_nt: TGCAGTGCTAGAGTAAAGCGGGGTGAAGAGACCCAGTACTTC
cdr3_aa: CSARVKRGEETQYF

j_call: TRBJ2-7
d_call: TRBD2
clone_size: -
v_call: TRBV20-1
cdr3_nt: TGCAGTGCTAGAGATTGGAATAGCGGGAGGGCCGGGGACGAGCAGTACTTC
cdr3_aa: CSARDWNSGRAGDEQYF

j_call: TRBJ2-6
d_call: -
clone_size: -
v_call: TRBV20-1
cdr3_nt: TGCAGTGCTAGAGCCGACAAGGGCTCTGGGGCCAACGTCCTGACTTTC
cdr3_aa: CSARADKGSGANVLTF

j_call: TRBJ1-1
d_call: -
clone_size: -
v_call: TRBV20-1
cdr3_nt: TGCAGTGCTAGTCGTGGTAGGGGCACTGAAGCTTTCTTT
cdr3_aa: CSASRGRGTEAFF

j_call: TRBJ2-2
d_call: -
clone_size: -
v_call: TRBV2
cdr3_nt: TGTGCCAGCAGTCCACAGGGAGCAAAGAACACCGGGGAGCTGTTTTTT
cdr3_aa: CASSPQGAKNTGELFF

j_call: TRBJ1-6
d_call: TRBD1
clone_size: many
v_call: TRBV10-2
cdr3_nt: TGCGCCAGCAGGGAGACAGGGGGTAATTCACCCCTCCACTTT
cdr3_aa: CASRETGGNSPLHF

j_call: TRBJ2-7
d_call: -
clone_size: -
v_call: TRBV11-2
cdr3_nt: TGTGCCAGCACCGAGGTGGGATCTGGCGAGCAGTACTTC
cdr3_aa: CASTEVGSGEQYF